Described below is a single TCR beta chain sequence and its context. What it binds is unknown. Template material for TCR beta VDJ and CDR3 profiling consisted of genomic DNA. TCRdb itself ran the reads through MiXCR, one entry per CDR3 protein. The sample lists 60,000 or so distinct CDR3 sequences; roughly 54% were seen once. The data derive from a study of CD8+CD57+ T cells in acquired aplastic anemia. Turning to the study itself: DNA from sorted CD4+ and CD8+ cells averaged roughly 3.2 ug. Healthy CD8+ samples averaged approximately 9.9 million reads. Overall study results and limits: CD8+ Simpson's diversity in patients was not significantly different from that in controls. It was found that roughly 31 CD8+ CDR3 sequences were shared between patients and controls.

The CDR3 runs to 15 residues. Germline-derived CDR1 and CDR2 are LNHDA and SQIVND (reference sequence). V lost 6 bases to trimming and J lost 5 bases; unmatched junction nucleotides: 8. The clonotype comes from a human donor in good health, serving as a control. The sequenced material came from sorted CD4+, CD8+, or CD8+CD57+ T cells (not recorded which) from PBMCs. The rearrangement uses TRBV19 and TRBJ2-2; TRBD1 aligns across 8 bases. CDR3 in amino acids: CASSHKRQGTGELFF. As DNA, the CDR3 is TGTGCCAGTAGCCATAAACGACAGGGGACCGGGGAGCTGTTTTTT.